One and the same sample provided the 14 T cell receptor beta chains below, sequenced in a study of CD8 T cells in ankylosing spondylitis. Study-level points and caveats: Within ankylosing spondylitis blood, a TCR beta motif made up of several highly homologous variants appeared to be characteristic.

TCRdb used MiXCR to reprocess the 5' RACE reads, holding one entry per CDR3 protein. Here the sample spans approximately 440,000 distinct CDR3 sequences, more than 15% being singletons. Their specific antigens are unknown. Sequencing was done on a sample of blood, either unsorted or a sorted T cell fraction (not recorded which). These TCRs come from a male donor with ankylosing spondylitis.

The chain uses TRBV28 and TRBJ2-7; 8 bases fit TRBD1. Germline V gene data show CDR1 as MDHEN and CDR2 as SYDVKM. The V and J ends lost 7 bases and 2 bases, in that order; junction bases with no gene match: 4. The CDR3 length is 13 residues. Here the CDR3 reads CASMSGGAYEQYF. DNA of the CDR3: TGTGCCAGCATGTCAGGGGGCGCCTACGAGCAGTACTTC. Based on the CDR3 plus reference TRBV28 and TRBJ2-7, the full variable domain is DVKVTQSSRYLVKRTGEKVFLECVQDMDHENMFWYRQDPGLGLRLIYFSYDVKMKEKGDIPEGYSVSREKKERFSLILESASTNQTSMYLCASMSGGAYEQYFGPGTRLTVT.

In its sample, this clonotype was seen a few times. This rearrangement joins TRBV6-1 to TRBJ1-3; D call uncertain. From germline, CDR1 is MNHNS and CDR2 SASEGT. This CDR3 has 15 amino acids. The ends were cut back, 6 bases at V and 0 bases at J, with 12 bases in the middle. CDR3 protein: CASRSPGSSGNTIYF. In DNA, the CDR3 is TGTGCCAGCAGATCACCGGGTTCCTCTGGAAACACCATATATTTT.

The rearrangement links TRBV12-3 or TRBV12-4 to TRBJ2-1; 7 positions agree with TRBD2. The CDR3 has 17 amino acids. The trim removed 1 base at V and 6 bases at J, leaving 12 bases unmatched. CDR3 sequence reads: CASSLGGLAGVRNEQFF. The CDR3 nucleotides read TGTGCCAGCAGTTTAGGGGGTCTTGCGGGAGTGCGCAATGAGCAGTTCTTC.

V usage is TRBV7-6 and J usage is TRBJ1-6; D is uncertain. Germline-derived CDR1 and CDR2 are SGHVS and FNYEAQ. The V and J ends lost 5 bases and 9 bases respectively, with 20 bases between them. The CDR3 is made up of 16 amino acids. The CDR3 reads CASSQNIGGVGSPLHF. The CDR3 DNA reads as TGTGCCAGCAGCCAAAATATAGGAGGCGTCGGTTCACCCCTCCACTTT.

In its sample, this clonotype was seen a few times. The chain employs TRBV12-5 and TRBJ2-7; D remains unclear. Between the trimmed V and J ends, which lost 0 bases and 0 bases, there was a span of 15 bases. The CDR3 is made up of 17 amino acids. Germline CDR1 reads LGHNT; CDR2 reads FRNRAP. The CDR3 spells CASGLVLSRRSSYEQYF. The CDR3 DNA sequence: TGTGCTAGTGGTTTGGTATTATCCAGAAGGAGCTCCTACGAGCAGTACTTC.

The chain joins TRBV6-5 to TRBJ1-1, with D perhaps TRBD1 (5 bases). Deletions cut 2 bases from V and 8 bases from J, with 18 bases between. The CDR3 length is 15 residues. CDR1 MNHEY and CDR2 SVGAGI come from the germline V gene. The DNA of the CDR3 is TGTGCCAGCAGTTACGTCGACAGCCTGGGGGGGGAAGCTTTCTTT. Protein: CASSYVDSLGGEAFF.

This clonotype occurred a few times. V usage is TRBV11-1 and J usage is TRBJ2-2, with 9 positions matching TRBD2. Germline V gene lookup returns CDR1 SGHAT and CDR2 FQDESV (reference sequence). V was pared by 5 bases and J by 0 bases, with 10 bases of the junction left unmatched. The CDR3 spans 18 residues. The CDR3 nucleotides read TGTGCCAGCAGCGTCGGTAGGCTAGCGGGGACGAACACCGGGGAGCTGTTTTTT. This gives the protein CASSVGRLAGTNTGELFF.

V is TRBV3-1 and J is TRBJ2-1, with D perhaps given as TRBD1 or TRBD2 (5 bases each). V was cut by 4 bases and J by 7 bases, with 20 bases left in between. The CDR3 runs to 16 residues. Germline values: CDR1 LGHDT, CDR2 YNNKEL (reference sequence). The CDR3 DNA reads TGTGCCAGCAGCCTCCTCGGGCAGGGACGGCTGAATGAGCAGTTCTTC. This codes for CASSLLGQGRLNEQFF.

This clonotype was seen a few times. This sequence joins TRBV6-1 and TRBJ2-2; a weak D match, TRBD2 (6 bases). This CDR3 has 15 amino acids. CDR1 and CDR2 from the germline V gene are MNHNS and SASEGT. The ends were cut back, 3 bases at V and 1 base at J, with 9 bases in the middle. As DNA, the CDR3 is TGTGCCAGCAGTGACGGGACTCTGAACACCGGGGAGCTGTTTTTT. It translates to CASSDGTLNTGELFF.

DNA for the CDR3: TGTGCCTGGAGTATGGAGGTCACTGAAGCTTTCTTT. It yields the protein CAWSMEVTEAFF. The chain joins TRBV30 to TRBJ1-1, with D unclear. Germline loops: CDR1 GTSNPN, CDR2 SVGIG (reference sequence). CDR3 length: 12 residues. Trimming shortened V by 2 bases and J by 4 bases, and 8 bases separated the two germline ends.

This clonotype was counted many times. CDR3 loop: CASSPMGDTGELFF. The CDR3 DNA is TGTGCCAGCAGCCCTATGGGGGACACCGGGGAGCTGTTTTTT. This chain uses TRBV3-1 with TRBJ2-2; D is possibly TRBD1 or TRBD2 (5 bases each). V was trimmed by 4 bases and J by 3 bases, leaving 9 bases between them. CDR1 LGHDT and CDR2 YNNKEL come from the germline V gene (reference sequence). The CDR3 is made up of 14 amino acids.

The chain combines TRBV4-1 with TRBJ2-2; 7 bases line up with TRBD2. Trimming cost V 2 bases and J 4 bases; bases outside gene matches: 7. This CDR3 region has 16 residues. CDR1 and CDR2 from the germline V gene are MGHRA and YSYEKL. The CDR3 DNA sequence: TGCGCCAGCAGCCAAACTAGCGCGTCTGGCACCGGGGAGCTGTTTTTT. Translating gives CASSQTSASGTGELFF.

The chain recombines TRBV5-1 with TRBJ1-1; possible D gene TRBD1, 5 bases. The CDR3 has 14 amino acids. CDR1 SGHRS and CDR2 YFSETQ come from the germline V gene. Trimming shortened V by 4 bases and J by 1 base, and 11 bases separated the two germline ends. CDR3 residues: CASSIQTGNTEAFF. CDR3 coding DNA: TGCGCCAGCAGCATACAAACAGGGAACACTGAAGCTTTCTTT.

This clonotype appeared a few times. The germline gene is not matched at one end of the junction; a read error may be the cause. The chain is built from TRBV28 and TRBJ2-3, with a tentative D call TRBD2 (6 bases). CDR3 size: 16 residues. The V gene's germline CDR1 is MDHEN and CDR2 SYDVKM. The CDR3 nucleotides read TGTGCCAACAGTTCTCCCCCCGGCGGGAAGGCCGATACGCAGTATTTT. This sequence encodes CANSSPPGGKADTQYF.